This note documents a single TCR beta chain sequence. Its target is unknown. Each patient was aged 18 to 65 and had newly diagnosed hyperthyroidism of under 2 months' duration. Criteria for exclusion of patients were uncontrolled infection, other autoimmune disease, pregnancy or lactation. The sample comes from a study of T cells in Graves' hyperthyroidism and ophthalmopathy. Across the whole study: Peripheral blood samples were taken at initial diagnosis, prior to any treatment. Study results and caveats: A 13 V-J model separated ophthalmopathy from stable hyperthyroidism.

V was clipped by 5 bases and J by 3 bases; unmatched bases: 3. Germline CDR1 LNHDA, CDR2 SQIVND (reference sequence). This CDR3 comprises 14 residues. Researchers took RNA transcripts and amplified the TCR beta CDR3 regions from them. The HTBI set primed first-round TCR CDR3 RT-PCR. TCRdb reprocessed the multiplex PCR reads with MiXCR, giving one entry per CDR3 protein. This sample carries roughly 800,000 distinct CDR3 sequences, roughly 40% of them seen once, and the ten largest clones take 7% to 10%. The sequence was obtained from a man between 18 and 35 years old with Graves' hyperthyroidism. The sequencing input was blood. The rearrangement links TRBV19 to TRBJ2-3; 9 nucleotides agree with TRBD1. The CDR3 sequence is CASSRDRVTDTQYF. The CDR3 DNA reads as TGTGCCAGTAGTCGGGACAGGGTGACAGATACGCAGTATTTT.